The clone carrying this T cell receptor (beta chain) was counted at least ten times. Its target is unknown. CDR3 length: 13 amino acids. Per germline, CDR1 SQVTM and CDR2 ANQGSEA. V lost 5 bases and J lost 6, with 16 bases in between. The entry originates in a study of T-cell memory formation after mild COVID-19. Study details: Largely donor-specific TCR clusters were found. Points from the study as a whole: Contracting CD4+ clones sat mainly in CM and EM; CD8+ in EMRA.

Libraries for TCRalpha and TCRbeta carried sample barcodes and unique molecular identifiers via 5'RACE. MiXCR was run by TCRdb on the 5' RACE reads, yielding one entry per CDR3 protein. The data hold roughly 550,000 distinct CDR3 sequences, with around 21% observed a single time. The sequence came from an adult woman who had mild COVID-19 (a few samples of this study predate the infection). Cell type and time point are not known. The chain employs TRBV29-1 and TRBJ1-2; D is perhaps TRBD1 (5 bases). Sequencing used PBMCs or a T cell subset sorted from them (not recorded which). The CDR3 protein is CSVLGGEVDGYTF. In DNA form, the CDR3 reads TGCAGCGTTCTCGGGGGGGAAGTGGATGGCTACACCTTC.